This T cell receptor (beta chain) originates from a study of T cells in Graves' hyperthyroidism and ophthalmopathy. Ophthalmopathy cases scored 3 or more on the Clinical Activity Score and 4 or more on NOSPECS grade, with duration below 3 months. Diagnostic assessment was based on clinical symptoms, serum thyroxine and TRAb, thyroid ultrasound and orbital computed tomography. This clonotype was counted many times. Antigen unknown. From RNA transcripts, TCR beta CDR3 regions were amplified. With the HTBI primer set, the TCR CDR3 went through a first round of RT-PCR. From the multiplex PCR reads, TCRdb called clonotypes with MiXCR, one entry per CDR3 protein. The sample consists of 360,000 or so distinct CDR3 sequences, roughly 15% of them appearing once. Study-wide findings and caveats: Most clonotypes that expanded in the thyroid above 0.001 also showed up in blood.

The sample comprised blood. This clonotype was sampled from a woman aged 55-75 years with Graves' ophthalmopathy.

CDR3 loop: CASSGGQAHYEQYF. DNA of the CDR3: TGTGCCAGCAGTGGGGGACAGGCCCACTACGAGCAGTACTTC. The J gene is TRBJ2-7, the V gene TRBV6-1; 8 nucleotides agree with TRBD1. Trimming removed 4 bases from V and 3 bases from J; junction bases left unmatched: 5. The germline V gene encodes CDR1 MNHNS and CDR2 SASEGT. This CDR3 is built from 14 residues.